This TCR beta chain was identified in a study of T-cell memory formation after mild COVID-19. Germline assignment: CDR1 KGHSH and CDR2 LQKENI. Trimming cost V 8 bases and J 5 bases, with 12 bases left between them. This CDR3 contains 13 residues. This clonotype occurred a few times. Each CDR3 protein is one row after TCRdb ran MiXCR on the 5' RACE reads. The sample consists of about 290,000 distinct CDR3 sequences, about 16% of them appearing once. The chain joins TRBV18 to TRBJ1-4; weak D call: TRBD1 (6 bases). The sequenced sample consisted of PBMCs or a T cell subset sorted from them (not recorded which). The clonotype was recovered from a man between 18 and 29 years old who had mild COVID-19 (a few samples of this study predate the infection). Cell type and time point are not known. The CDR3 is CASARDNNEKLFF. The CDR3 DNA reads TGTGCCAGCGCCCGGGACAACAATGAAAAACTGTTTTTT.